The rows below give T cell receptor beta chains drawn from one sample of a study of T cell responses to AZD1222 COVID-19 vaccine. Sequencing was performed with immunoSEQ multiplex PCR; in TCRdb, only in-frame clones are kept and a portion is missing. Among 90,000 to 100,000 clones listed, roughly nine tenths were seen once. The sample in question was peripheral blood, obtained on day 0 of AZD1222 vaccination. The receptor source for this set is an adult in good health. Each CDR3 is given with its conserved first and last residue. Each record gives: CDR3 DNA, CDR3 protein, clone size, V gene, D gene, J gene. A D gene is named only where the DNA matches it firmly. Only part of the rows carry a size: once, few, many, or a class if the clone is expanded.

CDR3 DNA: TGTGCCAGCAGCGGCATCTCCTCTGGAAACACCATATATTTT; CDR3 protein: CASSGISSGNTIYF; clone size: -; V gene: TRBV9; D gene: -; J gene: TRBJ1-3
CDR3 DNA: TGTGCCAGCAGTTCCGGCCCGCTCTCCTATAATTCACCCCTCCACTTT; CDR3 protein: CASSSGPLSYNSPLHF; clone size: -; V gene: TRBV6-2/TRBV6-3; D gene: -; J gene: TRBJ1-6
CDR3 DNA: TGTGCCAGCAGCTTATATAGGGGCAGGAATCAGCCCCAGCATTTT; CDR3 protein: CASSLYRGRNQPQHF; clone size: -; V gene: TRBV7-2; D gene: -; J gene: TRBJ1-5
CDR3 DNA: TGCGCCAGCAGCTTGGCCTTGGAGACCCAGTACTTC; CDR3 protein: CASSLALETQYF; clone size: -; V gene: TRBV5-1; D gene: -; J gene: TRBJ2-5
CDR3 DNA: TGTGCTAGCAGCTCTACCTTCTATCCTAGCGGGGGGGCCAGGGAGACCCAGTACTTC; CDR3 protein: CASSSTFYPSGGARETQYF; clone size: -; V gene: TRBV7-7; D gene: TRBD2; J gene: TRBJ2-5
CDR3 DNA: TGTGCCAGTAGTGTAGGACTAGCGGGGGGCACAGATACGCAGTATTTT; CDR3 protein: CASSVGLAGGTDTQYF; clone size: -; V gene: TRBV19; D gene: TRBD2; J gene: TRBJ2-3
CDR3 DNA: TGTGCCAGCACCCTCTTGTCCCGGGACAGGGTTCTCAACACTGAAGCTTTCTTT; CDR3 protein: CASTLLSRDRVLNTEAFF; clone size: -; V gene: TRBV7-8; D gene: TRBD1; J gene: TRBJ1-1
CDR3 DNA: TGCGCCACCCAGACAGCCAACACCGGGGAGCTGTTTTTT; CDR3 protein: CATQTANTGELFF; clone size: -; V gene: TRBV5-1; D gene: -; J gene: TRBJ2-2
CDR3 DNA: TGTGCCAGCAGTCTCCCCGCCGGGGTCGGTGAAAAACTGTTTTTT; CDR3 protein: CASSLPAGVGEKLFF; clone size: -; V gene: TRBV28; D gene: -; J gene: TRBJ1-4
CDR3 DNA: TGCGCCAGCAGCCAATCCGCACAGCGCACCTATACCTACAATGAGCAGTTCTTC; CDR3 protein: CASSQSAQRTYTYNEQFF; clone size: few; V gene: TRBV4-1; D gene: -; J gene: TRBJ2-1
CDR3 DNA: TGTGCCAGTAGTATGCTTGAGGCACCAAACACCGGGGAGCTGTTTTTT; CDR3 protein: CASSMLEAPNTGELFF; clone size: few; V gene: TRBV19; D gene: -; J gene: TRBJ2-2
CDR3 DNA: TGTGCCAGCAGCCCCGGGACAGGGGATACCGGTGGTGTCTATGGCTACACCTTC; CDR3 protein: CASSPGTGDTGGVYGYTF; clone size: -; V gene: TRBV7-9; D gene: TRBD1; J gene: TRBJ1-2
CDR3 DNA: TGTGCCTGTGGGAATGTGATGACGGACAGGGAGGATGGCTACACCTTC; CDR3 protein: CACGNVMTDREDGYTF; clone size: -; V gene: TRBV30; D gene: TRBD1; J gene: TRBJ1-2
CDR3 DNA: TGTGCCAGCCTGTACAGTCGTTCACCCCTCCACTTT; CDR3 protein: CASLYSRSPLHF; clone size: -; V gene: TRBV2; D gene: -; J gene: TRBJ1-6
CDR3 DNA: TGTGCCAGCAGTCAGAGTAGGACCGGGGAGCTGTTTTTT; CDR3 protein: CASSQSRTGELFF; clone size: -; V gene: TRBV3-1/TRBV3-2; D gene: -; J gene: TRBJ2-2
CDR3 DNA: TGTGCCAGCAGCGACAGCCACCTCTCTGGAAACACCATATATTTT; CDR3 protein: CASSDSHLSGNTIYF; clone size: -; V gene: TRBV9; D gene: -; J gene: TRBJ1-3
CDR3 DNA: TGCGCCAGCAGCCAAGCTTCGGCCGGACGGGGTAACTATGGCTACACCTTC; CDR3 protein: CASSQASAGRGNYGYTF; clone size: once; V gene: TRBV4-3; D gene: -; J gene: TRBJ1-2
CDR3 DNA: TGTGCCAGCAGTCGGGGATGGGGAGCGGGCTACACCTTC; CDR3 protein: CASSRGWGAGYTF; clone size: -; V gene: TRBV28; D gene: -; J gene: TRBJ1-2
CDR3 DNA: TGCAGCGTTGGACAGGGCAATCAGCCCCAGCATTTT; CDR3 protein: CSVGQGNQPQHF; clone size: -; V gene: TRBV29-1; D gene: -; J gene: TRBJ1-5
CDR3 DNA: TGCAGCGTTGAATCAGGGAATAACTATGGCTACACCTTC; CDR3 protein: CSVESGNNYGYTF; clone size: -; V gene: TRBV29-1; D gene: -; J gene: TRBJ1-2
CDR3 DNA: TGTGCCAGCAGTCTCGGTGGGGCCAACGTCCTGACTTTC; CDR3 protein: CASSLGGANVLTF; clone size: once; V gene: TRBV27; D gene: -; J gene: TRBJ2-6
CDR3 DNA: TGTGCCAGCAGCCCCCCCGATAATGAGCAGTTCTTC; CDR3 protein: CASSPPDNEQFF; clone size: -; V gene: TRBV13; D gene: -; J gene: TRBJ2-1
CDR3 DNA: TGTGCCTGGAGTGTACCGCGGGGGGGCGTAGTCACTGAAGCTTTCTTT; CDR3 protein: CAWSVPRGGVVTEAFF; clone size: -; V gene: TRBV30; D gene: -; J gene: TRBJ1-1
CDR3 DNA: TGTGCCATCAGTGCTCCTACGGGACAGGGGAACTATGGCTACACCTTC; CDR3 protein: CAISAPTGQGNYGYTF; clone size: once; V gene: TRBV10-3; D gene: TRBD1; J gene: TRBJ1-2
CDR3 DNA: TGTGCCACCCAGACTAGCGGGGTTTCAGATACGCAGTATTTT; CDR3 protein: CATQTSGVSDTQYF; clone size: -; V gene: TRBV11-1; D gene: TRBD2; J gene: TRBJ2-3
CDR3 DNA: TGTGCCAGCAGCGGGACGGTGGCAGGGGGCGAGCAGTACTTC; CDR3 protein: CASSGTVAGGEQYF; clone size: -; V gene: TRBV9; D gene: TRBD1; J gene: TRBJ2-7
CDR3 DNA: TGTGCCAGCAGCTTAGAAGGGTACTCTGGAAACACCATATATTTT; CDR3 protein: CASSLEGYSGNTIYF; clone size: -; V gene: TRBV7-9; D gene: -; J gene: TRBJ1-3
CDR3 DNA: TGTGCCAGCCGAAGGGGGAGTTCCTACGAGCAGTACTTC; CDR3 protein: CASRRGSSYEQYF; clone size: -; V gene: TRBV27; D gene: -; J gene: TRBJ2-7
CDR3 DNA: TGTGCCAGCAGTTACAGAGGGACCTACAATGGCTACACCTTC; CDR3 protein: CASSYRGTYNGYTF; clone size: -; V gene: TRBV6-5; D gene: -; J gene: TRBJ1-2
CDR3 DNA: TGCGCCAGCAGCCTGAAACTAGCGGGGGATCAAGAGACCCAGTACTTC; CDR3 protein: CASSLKLAGDQETQYF; clone size: -; V gene: TRBV5-1; D gene: TRBD2; J gene: TRBJ2-5
CDR3 DNA: TGCAGCGTTCATGACAGAATGAACACTGAAGCTTTCTTT; CDR3 protein: CSVHDRMNTEAFF; clone size: -; V gene: TRBV29-1; D gene: -; J gene: TRBJ1-1
CDR3 DNA: TGTGCCTGGAGTCTGGCTGGAAACACCATATATTTT; CDR3 protein: CAWSLAGNTIYF; clone size: -; V gene: TRBV30; D gene: -; J gene: TRBJ1-3
CDR3 DNA: TGTGCCAGCAGCCAAGGGGCCGGGACAGCAGATTCACCCCTCCACTTT; CDR3 protein: CASSQGAGTADSPLHF; clone size: -; V gene: TRBV27; D gene: TRBD1; J gene: TRBJ1-6
CDR3 DNA: TGTGCCAGCAGTCGGACTCTCGAGGGGGAGACCCAGTACTTC; CDR3 protein: CASSRTLEGETQYF; clone size: -; V gene: TRBV6-2/TRBV6-3; D gene: -; J gene: TRBJ2-5
CDR3 DNA: TGTGCCAGCAGTTCATCAGGGACTGAAGCTTTCTTT; CDR3 protein: CASSSSGTEAFF; clone size: -; V gene: TRBV27; D gene: -; J gene: TRBJ1-1
CDR3 DNA: TGTGCCAGCAGCTTGGGGCTAGCGGGGATCCAAGAGACCCAGTACTTC; CDR3 protein: CASSLGLAGIQETQYF; clone size: -; V gene: TRBV5-6; D gene: TRBD2; J gene: TRBJ2-5
CDR3 DNA: TGTGCCAGCACCTGGACCGGGGGGGCGACAGATACGCAGTATTTT; CDR3 protein: CASTWTGGATDTQYF; clone size: -; V gene: TRBV7-8; D gene: TRBD2; J gene: TRBJ2-3
CDR3 DNA: TGTGCCAGCAGCTTGGGGACACCCACAGATACGCAGTATTTT; CDR3 protein: CASSLGTPTDTQYF; clone size: -; V gene: TRBV7-3; D gene: -; J gene: TRBJ2-3
CDR3 DNA: TGTGCCAGCAGCGTGGCGGGACAGGGGGCGCGCACCCTCCACTTT; CDR3 protein: CASSVAGQGARTLHF; clone size: -; V gene: TRBV9; D gene: TRBD1; J gene: TRBJ1-6
CDR3 DNA: TGTGCCAGCAGCCTCCAGGGAGCAAATCAGCCCCAGCATTTT; CDR3 protein: CASSLQGANQPQHF; clone size: -; V gene: TRBV2; D gene: -; J gene: TRBJ1-5
CDR3 DNA: TGTGCCAGCACCCTTACCACAGGGGGAGATCAGCCCCAGCATTTT; CDR3 protein: CASTLTTGGDQPQHF; clone size: -; V gene: TRBV2; D gene: TRBD1; J gene: TRBJ1-5
CDR3 DNA: TGTGCCAGCAGCTTGGGACAGGGGGCGCATTCTGTCGCTTTCTTT; CDR3 protein: CASSLGQGAHSVAFF; clone size: -; V gene: TRBV7-2; D gene: TRBD1; J gene: TRBJ1-1
CDR3 DNA: TGTGCCAGCAGTTCGAGCTCTGAAGCTTTCTTT; CDR3 protein: CASSSSSEAFF; clone size: -; V gene: TRBV6-5; D gene: -; J gene: TRBJ1-1
CDR3 DNA: TGTGCCAGTAGTACCCCCAGGGGTTTCGATGGCTACACCTTC; CDR3 protein: CASSTPRGFDGYTF; clone size: once; V gene: TRBV19; D gene: -; J gene: TRBJ1-2
CDR3 DNA: TGTGCAAGTCGCATTCCTAGACAGGAGTACCAAGAGACCCAGTACTTC; CDR3 protein: CASRIPRQEYQETQYF; clone size: -; V gene: TRBV12-2; D gene: -; J gene: TRBJ2-5
CDR3 DNA: TGCAGCGTTGTTTCGGGCTCTGGGGCCAACGTCCTGACTTTC; CDR3 protein: CSVVSGSGANVLTF; clone size: -; V gene: TRBV29-1; D gene: -; J gene: TRBJ2-6
CDR3 DNA: TGTGCCAGCAGCTTAGGTGGGACAGCATATTCACCCCTCCACTTT; CDR3 protein: CASSLGGTAYSPLHF; clone size: -; V gene: TRBV11-2; D gene: TRBD1; J gene: TRBJ1-6
CDR3 DNA: TGCGCCAGCAGCTTACCGGCAGGGGGTATCAACGAGCAGTACTTC; CDR3 protein: CASSLPAGGINEQYF; clone size: -; V gene: TRBV5-1; D gene: TRBD1; J gene: TRBJ2-7